The sequence of this TCR beta chain was determined in a study of shared clonotypes between healthy human individuals. Study summary: CD4 naive and CD4 memory each took three plates per donor, while CD8 naive took two and CD8 memory one. Broader study findings: Clonotype sharing levels among donors were expected to vary with sequencing depth. Memory subsets generally showed smaller estimated richness than naive subsets did.

This clone showed up just once. The antigen remains undetermined. Germline V gives CDR1 MDHEN, CDR2 SYDVKM. Trimming removed 3 bases from V and 6 bases from J; junction bases left unmatched: 4. The CDR3 has 14 amino acids. Clones were read by immunoSEQ multiplex PCR, and TCRdb kept only the in-frame ones, dropping some. The top ten hold about 1.8% of the sample, which has about 670,000 clones, around 72% seen once. The chain links TRBV28 to TRBJ1-2; 10 nucleotides align to TRBD1. Sequenced: memory CD4+ T cells sorted from blood. Subset: CD45RA-negative fraction. The TCR comes from a woman aged 25 to 39 in good health. The CDR3 DNA follows: TGTGCCAGCAGTTTGGGACAGGGGATAAATGGCTACACCTTC. As protein: CASSLGQGINGYTF.